The 26 T cell receptor beta chains in this list originate from one sample, sequenced in a study of OX40 agonist ivuxolimab in advanced cancers. The assay was immunoSEQ multiplex PCR, and TCRdb's table has in-frame clones only and misses some. Altogether 100,000 to 150,000 clones are present, approximately 90% being singletons, with the ten largest covering about 0.81%. This specimen was CD4+ or CD8+ T cells sorted from blood, taken in a trial of the OX40 agonist ivuxolimab. The receptors stem from an adult with an advanced solid tumor such as melanoma, head and neck, liver or kidney cancer.

The genes are TRBV7-9 and TRBJ2-2; D not resolved. The CDR3 runs to 12 residues. With 2 bases removed from V and 6 bases from J, the gap between germline ends came to 4 bases. Germline V gene lookup returns CDR1 SEHNR and CDR2 FQNEAQ (reference sequence). The CDR3 spells CASSLRSGELFF. CDR3 DNA: TGTGCCAGCAGCTTACGGTCCGGGGAGCTGTTTTTT.

CDR3 protein: CASRSGNWYEQYF. CDR3 nucleotides: TGCGCCAGCCGGAGCGGGAACTGGTACGAGCAGTACTTC. V is TRBV5-1 and J is TRBJ2-7; the match to TRBD2 covers 7 bases. This CDR3 is 13 amino acids long. Germline assignment: CDR1 SGHRS and CDR2 YFSETQ. Unmatched junction bases numbered 8, after V lost 7 bases and J lost 4 bases.

This rearrangement joins TRBV4-1 to TRBJ1-2; TRBD1 matches at 8 bases. This CDR3 contains 14 residues. V shed 1 base and J 3 bases; nucleotides not matched to a gene: 1. The germline CDR1 and CDR2 sequences are MGHRA and YSYEKL. This CDR3 reads CASSQAGGDYGYTF. DNA of the CDR3: TGCGCCAGCAGCCAAGCAGGGGGCGACTATGGCTACACCTTC.

V and J are TRBV9 and TRBJ2-5; 7 nucleotides line up with TRBD1. V was clipped by 0 bases and J by 5 bases; unmatched bases: 4. Germline V gene sequence: CDR1 SGDLS, CDR2 YYNGEE. This CDR3 comprises 14 residues. The CDR3 DNA is TGTGCCAGCAGCGTAGCTGGCAGGGGGGAGACCCAGTACTTC. Its protein product is CASSVAGRGETQYF.

This clone was found once. The V and J genes are TRBV6-1 and TRBJ2-7; D may be TRBD1 (6 bases). This CDR3 spans 13 amino acids. Trimming removed 7 bases at V and 0 bases at J, with 10 bases between. CDR1 MNHNS and CDR2 SASEGT come from the germline V gene. CDR3 coding DNA: TGTGCCAGCACCGGGACAAGCTCCTACGAGCAGTACTTC. Protein product: CASTGTSSYEQYF.

This clone was recorded only once. The chain couples TRBV18 to TRBJ1-1, with D perhaps TRBD1 (5 bases). Per the germline V gene, CDR1 is KGHSH and CDR2 is LQKENI. V shed 5 bases and J shed 4 bases, with 17 bases lying between them. The CDR3 spans 15 residues. The CDR3 nucleotides read TGTGCCAGCTCAAGGCCAAGGGGCTCGGGCACTGAAGCTTTCTTT. It translates to CASSRPRGSGTEAFF.

In its sample, this clone was seen once. The chain carries TRBV19 and TRBJ1-1; 7 nucleotides agree with TRBD1. The CDR3 is 13 residues long. CDR1 and CDR2 from the germline V gene are LNHDA and SQIVND (reference sequence). V gave up 5 bases and J gave up 5 bases; unmatched junction bases: 5. CDR3 sequence: CASSPHRGTEAFF. CDR3 nucleotides: TGTGCCAGTAGTCCTCACAGGGGAACTGAAGCTTTCTTT.

The chain combines TRBV28 with TRBJ2-7; 12 bases are shared with TRBD2. The CDR3 covers 14 residues. Germline values: CDR1 MDHEN, CDR2 SYDVKM. V shed 7 bases and J 7 bases; nucleotides not matched to a gene: 8. CDR3 amino acids: CASTKTSGSREQYF. As DNA, the CDR3 is TGTGCCAGCACGAAGACTAGCGGGAGTAGAGAGCAGTACTTC.

The chain combines TRBV30 with TRBJ2-2; the match to TRBD2 covers 9 bases. V shed 1 base and J 8 bases; nucleotides not matched to a gene: 5. This CDR3 is 14 amino acids long. The germline V gene encodes CDR1 GTSNPN and CDR2 SVGIG (reference sequence). CDR3 amino acids: CAWSGLADRGELFF. For the CDR3, the DNA is TGTGCCTGGAGTGGACTAGCGGATCGAGGGGAGCTGTTTTTT.

This clone occurred once. V usage is TRBV7-6 and J usage is TRBJ2-5; 7 bases agree with TRBD1. With V trimmed by 6 bases and J by 1 base, 11 bases remained unmatched. CDR1 and CDR2 (germline): SGHVS, FNYEAQ. This CDR3 is built from 16 residues. In DNA, the CDR3 is TGTGCCAGCAGGGATGGGACAGCCGTGCTCCAAGAGACCCAGTACTTC. Translation: CASRDGTAVLQETQYF.

This CDR3 is CASSRDSGGGTQYF. The CDR3 nucleotides are TGTGCCAGCAGCCGGGACTCTGGGGGAGGAACCCAGTACTTC. The chain joins TRBV6-6 to TRBJ2-5, with D possibly matching TRBD2 (6 bases). CDR1 MNHNY and CDR2 SVGAGI come from the germline V gene (reference sequence). The CDR3 is 14 amino acids. Trimming removed 6 bases from V and 8 bases from J, with 19 bases in between.

CDR3 residues: CASSKNNEQFF. The CDR3 bases are TGTGCCAGCAGCAAGAACAATGAGCAGTTCTTC. V and J are TRBV7-2 and TRBJ2-1, with D unclear. The germline CDR1 and CDR2 sequences are SGHTA and FQGNSA. There are 11 residues in the CDR3. Deletions cut 5 bases from V and 5 bases from J, with 4 bases between.

The V gene is TRBV9, the J gene TRBJ2-3, with TRBD1 identical over 9 bases. With V trimmed by 0 bases and J by 3 bases, 2 bases remained unmatched. This CDR3 has 15 amino acids. Germline V gene lookup returns CDR1 SGDLS and CDR2 YYNGEE. CDR3 residues: CASSVVGQGTDTQYF. The CDR3 bases are TGTGCCAGCAGCGTAGTTGGACAGGGGACAGATACGCAGTATTTT.

The chain uses TRBV7-2 and TRBJ1-1; maybe TRBD1 (5 bases). V lost 7 bases and J 2 bases, leaving 14 bases between the germline ends. The CDR3 runs to 14 residues. CDR1 is SGHTA and CDR2 is FQGNSA in the germline V gene. The CDR3 sequence is CASTLTGSNTEAFF. The CDR3 nucleotides are TGTGCCAGCACCCTCACAGGTTCCAACACTGAAGCTTTCTTT.

The chain employs TRBV7-9 and TRBJ1-5; D remains ambiguous. This CDR3 comprises 14 residues. CDR1 is SEHNR, CDR2 FQNEAQ, per germline (reference sequence). Trimming shortened V by 1 base and J by 5 bases, and 9 bases separated the two germline ends. The CDR3 DNA reads TGTGCCAGCAGCTTAGTCTCGGCAGATCAGCCCCAGCATTTT. Residues: CASSLVSADQPQHF.

This sequence joins TRBV28 and TRBJ2-7; TRBD1 matches 9 bases. V shed 8 bases, J shed 5 bases, and the junction held 13 bases outside the gene matches. This CDR3 has 15 amino acids. Germline V gene lookup returns CDR1 MDHEN and CDR2 SYDVKM. The CDR3 bases are TGTGCCAGCGGAAAAGAAGGACAGGGGAGGAACGAGCAGTACTTC. It translates to CASGKEGQGRNEQYF.

The chain combines TRBV10-3 with TRBJ2-5, with TRBD2 matching over 8 bases. The J call may be in error: the DNA end matches TRBJ2-7 better. The CDR3 runs 15 residues. Germline V lookup: CDR1 ENHRY, CDR2 SYGVKD. The CDR3 DNA reads as TGTGCCATCAGTGAAGGCGGGAGGAGTTTTAACGAGCAGTACTTC. It yields the protein CAISEGGRSFNEQYF.

This chain joins TRBV18 and TRBJ2-1; TRBD2 might be the D (6 bases). The CDR3 extends over 16 amino acids. CDR1 and CDR2 from the germline V gene are KGHSH and LQKENI. Trimming left V 4 bases short and J 9 bases short, with 22 bases between. This CDR3 is CASSRMVAATMSEQFF. The CDR3 bases are TGTGCCAGCTCACGTATGGTAGCGGCTACAATGAGTGAGCAGTTCTTC. The complete variable domain, with remaining parts taken from reference TRBV18 and TRBJ2-1, reads NAGVMQNPRHLVRRRGQEARLRCSPMKGHSHVYWYRQLPEEGLKFMVYLQKENIIDESGMPKERFSAEFPKEGPSILRIQQVVRGDSAAYFCASSRMVAATMSEQFFGPGTRLTVL.

The chain uses TRBV7-9 and TRBJ1-1; D unclear. The CDR3 spans 14 residues. Germline V gene sequence: CDR1 SEHNR, CDR2 FQNEAQ (reference sequence). The V and J ends lost 1 base and 4 bases respectively, with 10 bases between them. The CDR3 coding sequence is TGTGCCAGCAGCTTAGGCCGGGATAGCACTGAAGCTTTCTTT. This codes for CASSLGRDSTEAFF. The full variable domain, completed using reference TRBV7-9 and TRBJ1-1, is DTGVSQNPRHKITKRGQNVTFRCDPISEHNRLYWYRQTLGQGPEFLTYFQNEAQLEKSRLLSDRFSAERPKGSFSTLEIQRTEQGDSAMYLCASSLGRDSTEAFFGQGTRLTVV.

This chain links TRBV27 with TRBJ2-3, with unresolved D. There are 11 residues in the CDR3. The V gene's germline CDR1 is MNHEY and CDR2 SMNVEV (reference sequence). The germline V and J ends were trimmed by 5 bases and 2 bases, with 2 bases remaining between them. The CDR3 nucleotides are TGTGCCAGCAGTCACACAGATACGCAGTATTTT. This gives the protein CASSHTDTQYF.

This clone turned up a few times. The V call is TRBV5-5, the J call TRBJ1-2; D not resolved. In germline, CDR1 is SGHKS, CDR2 YYEKEE (reference sequence). Trimming took 4 bases from V and 6 from J, leaving 13 bases between them. This CDR3 region has 13 residues. CDR3 sequence (DNA): TGTGCCAGCAGCGGAACTGATAAGCATGGCTACACCTTC. Its protein is CASSGTDKHGYTF. The full variable domain, with the rest looked up from reference TRBV5-5 and TRBJ1-2, is DAGVTQSPTHLIKTRGQQVTLRCSPISGHKSVSWYQQVLGQGPQFIFQYYEKEERGRGNFPDRFSARQFPNYSSELNVNALLLGDSALYLCASSGTDKHGYTFGSGTRLTVV.

The J gene is TRBJ1-2, the V gene TRBV28, with TRBD1 matching 8 bases. Germline V CDR1 and CDR2: MDHEN, SYDVKM. The trim removed 10 bases at V and 8 bases at J, leaving 18 bases unmatched. The CDR3 covers 15 residues. CDR3 sequence (DNA): TGTGCCACCTCCCATGGGGCAGGGGGCTCAAGGGGCTACACCTTC. Protein: CATSHGAGGSRGYTF.

The chain carries TRBV2 and TRBJ1-4; 8 bases line up with TRBD1. J lost 5 bases, V lost 6 bases, and 5 bases had no gene match. CDR1 and CDR2 (germline): SNHLY, FYNNEI. This CDR3 spans 14 amino acids. This CDR3 is CASSSGTGNEKLFF. CDR3 coding DNA: TGTGCCAGCAGCTCCGGGACAGGAAATGAAAAACTGTTTTTT.

The chain employs TRBV5-4 and TRBJ2-7; the match to TRBD2 covers 8 bases. The CDR3 length is 17 residues. Germline CDR1 is SGHNT and CDR2 is YYREEE (reference sequence). V lost 0 bases, J lost 7 bases, and 15 bases stayed unmatched. This CDR3 reads CASSLAGGLGGLREQYF. CDR3 in DNA: TGTGCCAGCAGCTTGGCGGGAGGGCTAGGGGGTTTACGGGAGCAGTACTTC. The full variable domain, rest sourced from reference TRBV5-4 and TRBJ2-7, is ETGVTQSPTHLIKTRGQQVTLRCSSQSGHNTVSWYQQALGQGPQFIFQYYREEENGRGNFPPRFSGLQFPNYSSELNVNALELDDSALYLCASSLAGGLGGLREQYFGPGTRLTVT.

The chain couples TRBV6-6 to TRBJ2-7; 7 bases are a match to TRBD1. The V segment lost 3 bases and the J segment 5 bases; nucleotides outside the gene matches: 7. Germline CDR1 and CDR2: MNHNY and SVGAGI (reference sequence). The CDR3 runs to 14 residues. The CDR3 here is CASSYSDRKDEQYF. The CDR3 bases are TGTGCCAGCAGTTATTCGGACAGGAAGGACGAGCAGTACTTC.

The V gene is TRBV5-1, the J gene TRBJ2-3; 11 positions agree with TRBD1. The CDR3 is 15 amino acids. The ends lost 4 bases at V and 4 bases at J; junction bases unmatched: 5. CDR1 is SGHRS and CDR2 is YFSETQ in the germline V gene. The CDR3 nucleotides are TGCGCCAGCAGCCTGGGGGGACAGGGGGCAGATACGCAGTATTTT. Its translation: CASSLGGQGADTQYF.